The T cell receptor beta chain described here comes from a study of T cells in Graves' hyperthyroidism and ophthalmopathy. Researchers took RNA transcripts and amplified the TCR beta CDR3 regions from them. TCR CDR3 regions were first amplified by RT-PCR with HTBI primers. TCRdb re-called the multiplex PCR reads through MiXCR, storing one row per CDR3 protein. Here the sample spans 250,000 to 400,000 distinct CDR3 sequences, approximately 14% being singletons. The V gene's germline CDR1 is MNHNS and CDR2 SASEGT. The CDR3 loop spans 13 amino acids. V lost 4 bases and J lost 9, with 15 bases in between.

This TCR was recovered from a middle-aged woman with Graves' ophthalmopathy. Material for sequencing was blood. The chain employs TRBV6-1 and TRBJ1-2; tentatively, D is TRBD1 (6 bases). The chain's CDR3 is CASSASQRGSYTF. The DNA of the CDR3 is TGTGCCAGCAGTGCTTCTCAGAGGGGGAGCTACACCTTC.